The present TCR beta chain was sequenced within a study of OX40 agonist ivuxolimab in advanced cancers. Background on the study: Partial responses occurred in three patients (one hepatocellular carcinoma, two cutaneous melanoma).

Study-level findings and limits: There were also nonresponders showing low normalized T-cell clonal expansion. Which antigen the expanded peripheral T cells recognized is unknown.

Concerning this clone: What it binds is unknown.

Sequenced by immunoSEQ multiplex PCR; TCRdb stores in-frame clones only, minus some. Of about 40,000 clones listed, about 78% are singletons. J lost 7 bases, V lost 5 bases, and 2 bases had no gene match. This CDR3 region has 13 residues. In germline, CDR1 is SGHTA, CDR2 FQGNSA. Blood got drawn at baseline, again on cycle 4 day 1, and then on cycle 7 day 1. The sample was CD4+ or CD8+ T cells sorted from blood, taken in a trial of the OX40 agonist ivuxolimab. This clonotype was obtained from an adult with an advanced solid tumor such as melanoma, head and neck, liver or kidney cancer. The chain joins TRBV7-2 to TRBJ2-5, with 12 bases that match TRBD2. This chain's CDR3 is CASSPGLAGTQYF. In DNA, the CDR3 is TGTGCCAGCAGCCCGGGACTAGCGGGGACCCAGTACTTC.